These 21 T cell receptor beta chains were sequenced from one sample in a study of blood T cell repertoires in COVID-19. The repertoire was sequenced with immunoSEQ multiplex PCR; TCRdb's copy has only in-frame clones and lacks some. The sample has about 300,000 clones, about 91% seen once; the top ten hold 1.5% to 2%. Sequenced material: peripheral blood. Receptors were obtained from a woman aged 30 to 39 with COVID-19, enrolled during active disease.

The J gene is TRBJ1-3, the V gene TRBV18, with 7 bases lining up with TRBD1. The germline V gene encodes CDR1 KGHSH and CDR2 LQKENI. J lost 3 bases, V lost 0 bases, and 2 bases had no gene match. The CDR3 sequence is 15 residues long. Here the CDR3 DNA reads TGTGCCAGCTCACCACCGGGACAGTTTGGAAACACCATATATTTT. This codes for CASSPPGQFGNTIYF.

This clone was seen just once. The V call is TRBV11-2, the J call TRBJ2-7; 7 bases agree with TRBD1. The V gene's germline CDR1 is SGHAT and CDR2 FQNNGV. The V and J ends lost 3 bases and 5 bases, in that order; junction bases with no gene match: 1. There are 12 residues in the CDR3. The CDR3 spells CASSLQGDEQYV. Written as DNA, the CDR3 is TGTGCCAGCAGCTTGCAGGGGGACGAGCAGTACGTC.

The rearrangement links TRBV7-9 to TRBJ2-2, with 10 bases that match TRBD1. This CDR3 is 18 amino acids long. Germline V lookup: CDR1 SEHNR, CDR2 FQNEAQ (reference sequence). Trimming cost V 0 bases and J 6 bases; bases outside gene matches: 10. The CDR3 DNA sequence: TGTGCCAGCAGCTTAGCGCGGAGCGGGACAGGGGTGCCCGGGGAGCTGTTTTTT. Encoded protein: CASSLARSGTGVPGELFF.

This clone is a singleton in its sample. This chain links TRBV11-3 with TRBJ2-2, with a possible D match to TRBD1 (6 bases). Trimming removed 0 bases from V and 7 bases from J, with 9 bases in between. CDR1 and CDR2 (germline): SGHNT, YENEEA. The CDR3 is made up of 14 amino acids. The CDR3 DNA follows: TGTGCCAGCAGCTTAGAGGGGGCAAGCGGGGAGCTGTTTTTT. Translation: CASSLEGASGELFF.

This clone was counted once. The chain combines TRBV2 with TRBJ2-5; 16 bases fit TRBD2. J lost 5 bases, V lost 5 bases, and 8 bases had no gene match. Germline CDR1 and CDR2: SNHLY and FYNNEI. This CDR3 contains 17 residues. This CDR3 reads CASSSPGLAGGPETQYF. The CDR3 DNA reads as TGTGCCAGCAGTTCTCCGGGACTAGCGGGGGGGCCGGAGACCCAGTACTTC.

Remarks on this clone: Different DNA sequences within this sample yield the same CDR3. The V and J genes are TRBV5-1 and TRBJ1-2, with 7 bases lining up with TRBD1. The germline CDR1 and CDR2 sequences are SGHRS and YFSETQ. The CDR3 covers 14 residues. Germline trimming cut 3 bases from V and 4 bases from J; bases unmatched to any gene: 6. CDR3 coding DNA: TGCGCCAGCAGCTCGCCGGGACAGATCTATGGCTACACCTTC. Translation gives CASSSPGQIYGYTF.

This chain connects TRBV11-3 to TRBJ2-1; no clear D. V lost 1 base, J lost 7 bases, and 5 bases lay in between. The CDR3 contains 12 residues. The V gene's germline CDR1 is SGHNT and CDR2 YENEEA. In DNA, the CDR3 is TGTGCCAGCAGCTTAGGGCAGAATGAGCAGTTCTTC. Translation: CASSLGQNEQFF.

V is TRBV5-4 and J is TRBJ1-1; TRBD1 is a possible D gene (6 bases). V was cut by 7 bases and J by 2 bases, with 12 bases left in between. Germline CDR1 reads SGHNT; CDR2 reads YYREEE (reference sequence). CDR3 size: 13 residues. The CDR3 nucleotides read TGTGCCAGCCGAACCAGGGGTAACACTGAAGCTTTCTTT. It translates to CASRTRGNTEAFF.

This chain links TRBV19 with TRBJ1-5; D possibly corresponds to TRBD1 (6 bases). Germline CDR1 LNHDA, CDR2 SQIVND (reference sequence). Trimming cost V 3 bases and J 3 bases, with 12 bases left between them. This CDR3 contains 15 residues. The CDR3, as DNA: TGTGCCAGTAGTATCTACGGACAGTCCAATCAGCCCCAGCATTTT. Its protein is CASSIYGQSNQPQHF.

The chain uses TRBV5-6 and TRBJ1-5, with 7 positions matching TRBD1. J gave up 7 bases and V 3 bases, and 10 bases lay outside the gene matches. CDR1 SGHDT and CDR2 YYEEEE come from the germline V gene. The length of the CDR3 is 15 residues. For the CDR3, the DNA is TGTGCCAGCAGCTACCGGACAGGTGACGGGCAGCCCCAGCATTTT. Its protein is CASSYRTGDGQPQHF.

The CDR3 reads CASSPGLAGSQFF. The CDR3 coding sequence is TGTGCCAGCTCACCCGGACTAGCTGGTTCGCAGTTCTTC. The genes are TRBV18 and TRBJ2-1; 8 bases agree with TRBD2. This CDR3 comprises 13 residues. The germline gives CDR1 KGHSH, CDR2 LQKENI. Losses at the gene ends were 3 bases for V and 12 bases for J; bases not matched to a gene: 7.

This sequence joins TRBV29-1 and TRBJ1-1; 8 bases align to TRBD1. The CDR3 loop spans 15 amino acids. Losses at the gene ends were 6 bases for V and 4 bases for J; bases not matched to a gene: 13. Germline assignment: CDR1 SQVTM and CDR2 ANQGSEA. The CDR3: CSVETGQGVSTEAFF. Here the CDR3 DNA reads TGCAGCGTGGAAACCGGACAGGGCGTTAGCACTGAAGCTTTCTTT.

The rearrangement links TRBV10-3 to TRBJ1-1; D may be TRBD1 (5 bases). V lost 6 bases and J 0 bases, leaving 14 bases between the germline ends. This CDR3 contains 15 residues. Germline V gives CDR1 ENHRY, CDR2 SYGVKD. The CDR3 DNA sequence: TGTGCCATCAGGGGCGGGATGGGGGTGAACACTGAAGCTTTCTTT. Translated, it gives CAIRGGMGVNTEAFF.

J is TRBJ1-5 and V is TRBV24-1; possibly TRBD1 for D (5 bases). The CDR3 sequence is 16 residues long. Germline CDR1 and CDR2: KGHDR and SFDVKD. V lost 3 bases and J lost 4, with 15 bases in between. The CDR3 bases are TGTGCCACCAGTGATCCCCGGACACGAGTGAATCAGCCCCAGCATTTT. Protein product: CATSDPRTRVNQPQHF.

The V and J genes are TRBV5-5 and TRBJ2-2; D gene unclear. V lost 0 bases and J 5 bases, leaving 5 bases between the germline ends. CDR1 is SGHKS and CDR2 is YYEKEE in the germline V gene (reference sequence). There are 13 residues in the CDR3. The CDR3 region has the DNA TGTGCCAGCAGCTTGGGTCTAACCGGGGAGCTGTTTTTT. Encoded protein: CASSLGLTGELFF.

The chain employs TRBV2 and TRBJ1-2; weak D call: TRBD1 (5 bases). CDR1 and CDR2 from the germline V gene are SNHLY and FYNNEI. The CDR3 has 15 residues. Trimming took 3 bases from V and 7 from J, leaving 18 bases between them. The CDR3 coding sequence is TGTGCCAGCAGTGACCTGTTGGGGCTTCCCGGTGGCTACACCTTC. Its translation is CASSDLLGLPGGYTF.

V gene TRBV18 combines with J gene TRBJ1-3; TRBD1 agrees at 7 bases. The germline CDR1 and CDR2 sequences are KGHSH and LQKENI. V was pared by 8 bases and J by 0 bases, with 7 bases of the junction left unmatched. The CDR3 runs to 15 residues. CDR3 nucleotide sequence: TGTGCCAGCCAGACCGACAGGGTCTCTGGAAACACCATATATTTT. Amino acid sequence: CASQTDRVSGNTIYF.

The chain couples TRBV28 to TRBJ1-2, with D possibly being TRBD1 (5 bases). This CDR3 is 19 amino acids long. V lost 6 bases and J lost 1, with 27 bases in between. Germline lookup yields CDR1 MDHEN and CDR2 SYDVKM. The CDR3 loop reads CASSSPGRQGEGNNYGYTF. The CDR3 bases are TGTGCCAGCAGCTCCCCCGGGCGGCAGGGCGAAGGGAATAACTATGGCTACACCTTC.

The gene calls are TRBV10-2 and TRBJ1-2; D unresolved. The length of the CDR3 is 14 residues. V was clipped by 1 base and J by 4 bases, with 10 bases between them. Looked up from germline, CDR1 is WSHSY and CDR2 is SAAADI. CDR3 protein: CASSEYGESYGYTF. Written as DNA, the CDR3 is TGCGCCAGCAGTGAGTACGGGGAGAGCTATGGCTACACCTTC.

The chain combines TRBV18 with TRBJ1-2; D is undetermined. The V gene's germline CDR1 is KGHSH and CDR2 LQKENI. With 3 bases removed from V and 4 bases from J, the gap between germline ends came to 12 bases. CDR3 length equals 14 residues. For the CDR3, the DNA is TGTGCCAGCTCACCCCAGGACTACATCTATGGCTACACCTTC. Translation: CASSPQDYIYGYTF.

This clone was seen a single time. The chain uses TRBV19 and TRBJ2-3, with D perhaps TRBD2 (5 bases). Germline V gives CDR1 LNHDA, CDR2 SQIVND (reference sequence). This CDR3 is built from 14 residues. The V and J ends lost 10 bases and 3 bases respectively, with 17 bases between them. This CDR3 reads CATKHPGNTDTQYF. In DNA, the CDR3 is TGTGCCACCAAGCACCCCGGGAATACAGATACGCAGTATTTT. The complete variable domain, with remaining parts taken from reference TRBV19 and TRBJ2-3, reads DGGITQSPKYLFRKEGQNVTLSCEQNLNHDAMYWYRQDPGQGLRLIYYSQIVNDFQKGDIAEGYSVSREKKESFPLTVTSAQKNPTAFYLCATKHPGNTDTQYFGPGTRLTVL.